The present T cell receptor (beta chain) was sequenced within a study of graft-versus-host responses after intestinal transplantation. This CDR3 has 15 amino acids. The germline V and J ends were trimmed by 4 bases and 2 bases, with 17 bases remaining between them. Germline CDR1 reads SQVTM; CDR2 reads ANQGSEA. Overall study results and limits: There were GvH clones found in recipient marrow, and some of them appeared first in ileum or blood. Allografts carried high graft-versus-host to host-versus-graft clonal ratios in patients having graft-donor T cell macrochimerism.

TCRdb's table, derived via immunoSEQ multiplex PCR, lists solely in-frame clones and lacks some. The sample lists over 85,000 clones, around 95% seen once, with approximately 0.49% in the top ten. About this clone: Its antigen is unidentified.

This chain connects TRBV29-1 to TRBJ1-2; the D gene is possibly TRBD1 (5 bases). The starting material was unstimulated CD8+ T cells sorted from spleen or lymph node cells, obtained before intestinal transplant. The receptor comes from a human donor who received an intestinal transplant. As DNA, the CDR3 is TGCAGCGTTGGCGGCAGGGAAGGATACAACTATGGCTACACCTTC. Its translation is CSVGGREGYNYGYTF.